Each of the 3 T cell receptor beta chains below was sequenced from the same sample in a study of shared clonotypes between healthy human individuals. Measured with immunoSEQ multiplex PCR; TCRdb has only the in-frame clones, and not every one. The sample holds about 2 million clones, about 95% seen once. Naive-designated CD8 cells lacked CD45RO, were positively enriched for CCR7, and omitted terminally differentiated effector memory CD45RA+ cells. The specimen was naive CD8+ T cells sorted from blood. The source is a man between 18 and 35 years old in good health.

This sequence joins TRBV7-3 and TRBJ2-1; TRBD1 or TRBD2 may be the D gene (5 bases each). The V gene's germline CDR1 is SGHTA and CDR2 FQGTGA. The CDR3 spans 14 residues. The V and J ends lost 2 bases and 5 bases respectively, with 10 bases between them. The CDR3 loop reads CASSLGTPDNEQFF. The CDR3 DNA follows: TGTGCCAGCAGCTTAGGGACGCCGGACAATGAGCAGTTCTTC.

The rearrangement links TRBV13 to TRBJ2-1, with 7 bases that match TRBD2. Trimming took 5 bases from V and 6 from J; bases not matched to a gene: 13. Germline V gives CDR1 PRHDT, CDR2 FYEKMQ (reference sequence). The CDR3 runs to 16 residues. Here the CDR3 reads CASSIAVGGGPNEQFF. In nucleotides, the CDR3 is TGTGCCAGCAGCATTGCAGTCGGGGGAGGGCCCAATGAGCAGTTCTTC.

This chain joins TRBV11-3 and TRBJ2-5; D is possibly TRBD1 (5 bases). Trimming cost V 1 base and J 2 bases, with 8 bases left between them. Germline values: CDR1 SGHNT, CDR2 YENEEA. This CDR3 has 14 amino acids. The CDR3 reads CASSLAGLQETQYF. CDR3 sequence (DNA): TGTGCCAGCAGCTTAGCAGGGTTACAAGAGACCCAGTACTTC.